This T cell receptor (beta chain) was sequenced for a study of cytomegalovirus exposure and HLA in healthy donors. The CDR3 spans 14 residues. Trimming took 0 bases from V and 7 from J, leaving 8 bases between them. Per germline, CDR1 SGHNT and CDR2 YYREEE (reference sequence). PCR amplification relied on 60 Vbeta primers (plus 13 Jbeta primers). TCRdb's copy holds only in-frame clones and misses some; the assay was immunoSEQ multiplex PCR. The sample lists 150,000 to 200,000 clones; about three quarters were seen once. Sequenced: PBMCs. This TCR derives from a man between 45 and 60 years old in good health and CMV-seropositive. This chain connects TRBV5-4 to TRBJ1-6; weak D call: TRBD1 (5 bases). CDR3 amino acids: CASSLEGRNSPLHF. The CDR3 region has the DNA TGTGCCAGCAGCTTGGAGGGGCGGAATTCACCCCTCCACTTT.